This TCR beta chain emerged from a study of cytomegalovirus exposure and HLA in healthy donors (dated by TCRdb to 2015 to 2018). A note on the overall study: In an earlier analysis of approximately 500 of the donors, under 300 Gb of sequence data and approximately 100 million unique TCR beta sequences from about 190 million T cells were reported. HLA typing covered class I and class II loci at four-digit resolution. The study aimed to test whether cataloging public T cell receptors could reveal signatures of past pathogen exposure. A later genetic analysis took genome-wide SNP genotypes for about 55% of the roughly 700 donors and used that subset as a discovery cohort. Four to six DR-DQ haplotypes were handled as single units for association and clustering, since linkage in the cohort was strong. Rather than using new phenotypic data, the later analysis identified candidate immune exposures from TCR beta sequences and from how often those sequences occurred across donors. Among the roughly 390 genotyped donors, around 81% belonged to the genetic ancestry cluster associated with self-reported Caucasian donors. An earlier analysis of roughly 600 of the donors used high-throughput TCR beta sequencing to judge whether each TCR beta V gene segment behaved as functional or pseudogenic. To predict cytomegalovirus infection status, the study combined high-throughput TCR immunosequencing, statistical association of individual TCRs with disease status, and machine learning. Typing coverage varied by locus: about 620-640 donors for A, B, C, DRB1 and DQB1; roughly 500 for DQA1; about 590 for DPA1; approximately 450 for DPB1. Every discovery cohort repertoire had been produced on one sequencing platform. In a later analysis, previously published TCR beta repertoires from about 640 donors were re-analyzed and high-resolution HLA genotyping was added so that TCR occurrence patterns could be studied. Approximately 310 gigabases of sequencing data and 70 million to 100 million unique TCR sequences made up an early release that covered some 640 HLA-typed donors. Using immunosequencing, the study profiled T cell repertoires from about 610 subjects and related those repertoires to cytomegalovirus serostatus. Along with the 666-subject first cohort, a separate validation cohort of around 120 different subjects was used. Alongside the repertoire data, information on donor age, sex, ethnicity and CMV serostatus was compiled. Across approximately 420 genotyped donors of the cohort, an average of roughly 250,000 unique TCR beta nucleotide sequences per donor were sequenced, and roughly a sixth of those sequences were non-productive.

V and J lose 4 bases and 8 bases, and a span of 14 bases separates them. From a lookup of the germline V gene, CDR1 and CDR2 are MRHNA and SNTAGT. The CDR3 numbers 13 residues from cysteine through phenylalanine. The retained sequence is limited to the CDR3, 39 bases, with the frame set at the first base. The investigation overall reported the following: CMV serostatus was the only immune exposure information available for the cohort. According to the authors, the approach could potentially be generalized to other disease states and immunological phenotypes. Most CMV-associated TCR beta chains appeared to be HLA-restricted in a later analysis, and the HLA associations seemed to be driven largely by CMV exposure. A later analysis associated about 17,000 TCR beta sequences with specific HLA alleles at a false discovery rate of 0.05. Roughly uniform sequencing depth across donors was assumed in presence/absence analyses, although this assumption may not hold. In both the original and validation cohorts, the classifier was reported to diagnose cytomegalovirus status with high specificity and sensitivity. An association between a missense DCLRE1C variant and V-gene and J-gene trimming of TCR beta chains was found in a later genetic analysis and replicated in an independent cohort. In a later analysis, HLA-associated TCR beta chains showed more clonal expansion and lower generation probabilities than non-associated chains that were equally common. According to a later analysis, parvovirus B19, influenza, CMV and Epstein-Barr virus appeared linked to several top co-occurrence clusters. The study listed 164 TCR beta chains as associated with cytomegalovirus. In vitro tests confirmed that a few of the cytomegalovirus-associated TCR beta chains recognize cytomegalovirus antigens. A group of highly shared sequence variants was considered likely to be a technical artifact of the sequencing pipeline. Most TCR sequences were observed very rarely across donors, whereas some public TCRs were present in many individuals. In a later genetic analysis, fewer N-insertions in productive TCRs were reported among donors in an Asian-associated ancestry cluster than the roughly 700-donor mean. Only TCR beta chains were sequenced in this cohort, and the absence of alpha or paired-chain data limited detectable features. HLA typing was unavailable for some donors at each locus, so association tests used only the typed subset. Some IMGT-functional V segments, including TRBV6-2 and TRBV6-3, could not be told apart with the 87-base-pair reads, so those segments were excluded. Strong co-occurrence of HLA alleles, especially DR and DQ, made assigning TCR associations to individual alleles difficult. In an earlier analysis of roughly 560 of the donors, most TCR beta V segments were observed in productive rearrangements about 87% or about 30% of the time, broadly matching IMGT annotations. Correlated functional status among segregating V segments might be attributable to linkage disequilibrium, but an unknown experimental factor could not be ruled out. A later analysis found that TCR association rates varied across HLA loci, with DRB1 alleles showing the most associated TCRs and HLA-C alleles the fewest. Because counts were too low, more than 15 rarely observed V segments, including chromosome 9 orphons, were excluded from the earlier analysis of some 590 of the donors. A further reported finding was that TCR beta sequences accurately predicted the HLA-A and HLA-B alleles for most subjects in the first cohort.

Comment on this clone: Its antigen target is currently unknown. No clone much larger than this one lies a single base away; base qualities are absent.

Libraries were prepared through the immunoSEQ multiplex PCR assay. A mixture of 60 forward primers for TCR Vbeta segments and 13 reverse primers for TCR Jbeta segments was used in the multiplex PCR. The CDR3 region of rearranged TCR beta genes was amplified from genomic DNA by a multiplex PCR assay. On the Illumina HiSeq System, the amplified TCR beta libraries were sequenced as 87-base-pair reads. In the paper's pipeline: A later analysis tallied about 77 million unique TCR beta chains across the 640 or so repertoires, and about 12 million of those chains were shared by two or more donors. Raw reads were error-corrected and collapsed into unique sequences with a nearest-neighbor algorithm that merged closely related sequences to remove PCR and sequencing errors. CDR3 sequences were aligned to IMGT reference sequences to assign V, D and J gene segments. Each retained sequence needed at least a six-nucleotide match to both a V gene segment and a J gene segment. A rearrangement was called productive if the CDR3 had no stop codons and remained in frame with V and J, and every other rearrangement was called non-productive. CDR3 was defined according to IMGT convention as the region running from the second conserved V-encoded cysteine to the conserved J-encoded phenylalanine. The earlier analysis of about 610 of the donors excluded sequences that lacked an unambiguous match to a single V gene segment. An earlier analysis of over 450 of the donors classified V segments as functional when productive rearrangements were above 56.7% and as segregating when the standard deviation between donors was above 5%. A statistical classification framework was developed to diagnose cytomegalovirus status using the catalog of TCR beta chain sequences. V and J gene assignment, in a later analysis, came from comparing TCR nucleotide sequences with IMGT/GENE-DB human TR gene sequences. A later analysis assigned CDR3 sequences and most-parsimonious VDJ recombination scenarios with the TCRdist pipeline. A later analysis defined each TCR beta chain by its CDR3 amino acid sequence plus V-gene family, and excluded reads lacking a unique V-gene family. As a way to deal with suspected cross-contamination and a sequencing artifact, a later analysis dropped 450 to 600 nucleotide sequences that were highly shared and had low generation probability. In a later analysis, a clonal expansion index was calculated for each public chain from normalized within-repertoire ranks of inferred template counts. In a later analysis, generation probabilities were computed with a VDJ recombination model fitted to out-of-frame rearrangements, and the resulting probabilities were checked against IGoR. In a later analysis, hypergeometric tests were used to score TCR-TCR, TCR-HLA and TCR-CMV co-occurrence, with a repertoire-size bias correction applied to TCR pairs. A later analysis estimated false discovery rates by permuting HLA or CMV assignments 20 times. In a later analysis, co-occurring TCRs were grouped with DBSCAN, and TCRdist sequence similarity was added when clustering was performed within HLA-allele-positive subsets. Repertoires with fewer than 30,000 or more than 120,000 public chains were left out of co-occurrence clustering, as were about 5 repertoires with anomalous nucleotide sharing. Here the immuneACCESS table is served through TCRdb, limited to in-frame sequences with V and J called. Missing clones are a known gap in these copies; in checked studies unresolved V genes cover under half, and the rest lacks a known reason. V, J and clone size derive from that table, while D and trimming were established from the DNA sequence. This sample lists 90,000 to 120,000 clones; more than 75% were detected once. The ten largest clonotypes hold more than 3% of the sample.

The cohort comprised several hundred healthy bone marrow donors. Cohort members were all nominally healthy when sampled, although unrecorded immune exposures were likely present. The donor tested CMV seropositive and was one of the 289 seropositive cohort members. Every donor gave a peripheral blood sample, and the peripheral blood mononuclear cells from that sample were used for TCR beta sequencing. The Qiagen DNeasy Blood Extraction Kit was used to extract genomic DNA from the blood cell samples. This TCR was recovered from a woman aged 50 to 60 in good health and CMV-seropositive. The sequence links TRBV6-4 to TRBJ1-2; the D gene assignment is ambiguous. Sequencing used PBMCs. This receptor carries the CDR3 CASSARAGGGYTF. The nucleotide sequence is given as TGTGCCAGCAGTGCTAGGGCAGGAGGCGGCTACACCTTC.